Shown below are 28 T cell receptor beta chains from a single sample sequenced in a study of T cell changes during pregnancy in multiple sclerosis. Generated by immunoSEQ multiplex PCR, the TCRdb table keeps only in-frame clones and is missing some. This table has 76,000 or so clones, just over 90% appearing once. The sequences come from peripheral blood, collected in the second trimester of pregnancy. These receptor sequences come from a female donor in good health, enrolled as a control in a pregnancy study.

The chain couples TRBV11-1 to TRBJ1-2; the match to TRBD1 covers 7 bases. The V and J ends lost 5 bases and 4 bases, in that order; junction bases with no gene match: 4. CDR1 is SGHAT and CDR2 is FQDESV in the germline V gene (reference sequence). The CDR3 is 13 amino acids. CDR3 sequence (DNA): TGTGCCAGCAGCCCCGGGACAGCCTATGGCTACACCTTC. This codes for CASSPGTAYGYTF.

The rearrangement uses TRBV5-1 and TRBJ1-6, with D perhaps TRBD1 (5 bases). The V gene lost 4 bases and the J gene lost 11 bases, with 10 bases spanning the gap. Germline V gene sequence: CDR1 SGHRS, CDR2 YFSETQ. CDR3 length: 12 amino acids. CDR3 coding DNA: TGCGCCAGCAGCGCAGGGCGGACACCCCTCCACTTT. It specifies CASSAGRTPLHF.

The J gene is TRBJ2-5, the V gene TRBV4-2; no clear D gene. The J call may be in error: the DNA end matches TRBJ2-7 better. The V gene's germline CDR1 is LGHNA and CDR2 YNFKEQ. This CDR3 has 12 residues. In nucleotides, the CDR3 is TGTGCCAGCAGCCAAGGTAGCAGCGAGCAGTACTTC. Amino acids: CASSQGSSEQYF.

J is TRBJ2-2 and V is TRBV9; D uncertain. With 3 bases removed from V and 2 bases from J, the gap between germline ends came to 8 bases. The germline gives CDR1 SGDLS, CDR2 YYNGEE. This CDR3 has 14 residues. CDR3 sequence: CASSADENTGELFF. In DNA form, the CDR3 reads TGTGCCAGCAGCGCAGATGAAAACACCGGGGAGCTGTTTTTT.

This clone was recorded only once. This rearrangement joins TRBV7-9 to TRBJ2-7; TRBD1 is a possible D gene (6 bases). The CDR3 contains 15 residues. Germline loops: CDR1 SEHNR, CDR2 FQNEAQ (reference sequence). V shed 5 bases and J shed 3 bases, with 17 bases lying between them. The CDR3 loop reads CASSPGTGQIYEQYF. The CDR3 coding sequence is TGTGCCAGCAGCCCGGGGACGGGACAAATCTACGAGCAGTACTTC.

The chain links TRBV6-1 to TRBJ1-5; 7 positions match TRBD1. Germline lookup yields CDR1 MNHNS and CDR2 SASEGT. The CDR3 contains 13 residues. V lost 5 bases to trimming and J lost 5 bases; unmatched junction nucleotides: 3. In DNA, the CDR3 is TGTGCCAGCAGTACAACAGGGGATCAGCCCCAGCATTTT. This codes for CASSTTGDQPQHF.

The V and J genes are TRBV7-9 and TRBJ1-1, with a tentative D call TRBD1 (5 bases). This CDR3 spans 12 amino acids. Trimming left V 3 bases short and J 6 bases short, with 8 bases between. CDR1 SEHNR and CDR2 FQNEAQ come from the germline V gene (reference sequence). CDR3 loop: CASSFRVSEAFF. DNA for the CDR3: TGTGCCAGCAGCTTCAGGGTTTCTGAAGCTTTCTTT.

This rearrangement joins TRBV4-3 to TRBJ2-4, with D possibly TRBD1 on 6 matching bases. V lost 3 bases to trimming and J lost 7 bases, with 19 bases between them. Per germline, CDR1 LGHNA and CDR2 YSLEER. The length of the CDR3 is 16 residues. The CDR3 loop reads CASSHETGNLGNIQYF. CDR3 DNA sequence: TGCGCCAGCAGCCACGAAACAGGGAACCTCGGGAACATTCAGTACTTC.

V gene TRBV6-6 combines with J gene TRBJ1-1; a possible D gene is TRBD1 (5 bases). The V end lost 2 bases, the J end lost 4 bases, and 11 bases lay between the germline ends. This CDR3 has 14 residues. The germline CDR1 and CDR2 sequences are MNHNY and SVGAGI (reference sequence). CDR3 nucleotide sequence: TGTGCCAGCAGTTACCCCCACCAGGGCACTGAAGCTTTCTTT. Its translation: CASSYPHQGTEAFF.

This clone was seen a single time. The chain combines TRBV14 with TRBJ2-6; D ambiguous. V gave up 0 bases and J gave up 0 bases, with 9 bases separating them. In germline, CDR1 is SGHDN, CDR2 FVKESK. The CDR3 totals 17 residues. The CDR3 is CASSQEVQISGANVLTF. The CDR3 DNA sequence: TGTGCCAGCAGCCAAGAAGTTCAGATCTCTGGGGCCAACGTCCTGACTTTC.

The chain couples TRBV7-2 to TRBJ1-5, with 7 bases identical to TRBD1. The CDR3 is 14 residues long. The germline gives CDR1 SGHTA, CDR2 FQGNSA. Unmatched junction bases numbered 6, after V lost 3 bases and J lost 7 bases. This CDR3 is CASSFIQGNQPQHF. CDR3 DNA sequence: TGTGCCAGCAGCTTTATACAGGGGAACCAGCCCCAGCATTTT.

The chain joins TRBV4-2 to TRBJ1-2, with 8 nucleotides matching TRBD1. J lost 4 bases, V lost 4 bases, and 8 bases had no gene match. This CDR3 is built from 15 residues. CDR1 and CDR2 (germline): LGHNA, YNFKEQ. CDR3 loop: CASSRQTGVGYGYTF. The CDR3 region has the DNA TGTGCCAGCAGCCGCCAGACAGGGGTCGGCTATGGCTACACCTTC.

This rearrangement joins TRBV10-3 to TRBJ2-7; 8 bases map to TRBD1. This CDR3 spans 14 amino acids. Per germline, CDR1 ENHRY and CDR2 SYGVKD. J was trimmed by 5 bases and V by 3 bases; bases with no gene match: 6. Written as DNA, the CDR3 is TGTGCCATCAGTGACTCGGACAGGGAGCACGAGCAGTACTTC. Protein: CAISDSDREHEQYF.

The CDR3 DNA reads as TGTGCCAGCAGCCCTATCGACAGGGAGGATTTACACGAGCAGTACTTC. This translates into CASSPIDREDLHEQYF. The chain employs TRBV5-6 and TRBJ2-7; maybe TRBD1 (7 bases). This CDR3 region has 16 residues. The V end was cut by 4 bases, the J end by 5 bases, with 22 bases between. Germline V gene sequence: CDR1 SGHDT, CDR2 YYEEEE. Full variable domain (outside the CDR3, taken from reference TRBV5-6 and TRBJ2-7): DAGVTQSPTHLIKTRGQQVTLRCSPKSGHDTVSWYQQALGQGPQFIFQYYEEEERQRGNFPDRFSGHQFPNYSSELNVNALLLGDSALYLCASSPIDREDLHEQYFGPGTRLTVT.

The genes are TRBV2 and TRBJ2-2; 8 bases agree with TRBD1. CDR1 is SNHLY and CDR2 is FYNNEI in the germline V gene. J was trimmed by 7 bases and V by 9 bases; bases with no gene match: 4. The CDR3 sequence is 12 residues long. The chain's CDR3 is CARPGGDGELFF. CDR3 DNA: TGTGCCAGACCAGGGGGCGACGGGGAGCTGTTTTTT.

The chain combines TRBV4-3 with TRBJ1-1, with 10 bases matching TRBD1. Per germline, CDR1 LGHNA and CDR2 YSLEER. The V segment lost 1 base and the J segment 5 bases; nucleotides outside the gene matches: 4. The CDR3 has 15 amino acids. The CDR3 region is CASSQGTGGVTEAFF. The CDR3 nucleotides are TGCGCCAGCAGCCAAGGGACAGGGGGGGTAACTGAAGCTTTCTTT.

The chain is built from TRBV15 and TRBJ1-5; TRBD1 matches at 7 bases. Trimming took 1 base from V and 7 from J; bases not matched to a gene: 4. This CDR3 region has 14 residues. In germline, CDR1 is LNHNV, CDR2 YYDKDF (reference sequence). CDR3 loop: CATSRGQGVQPQHF. The CDR3 region has the DNA TGTGCCACCAGCAGAGGTCAGGGGGTCCAGCCCCAGCATTTT.

This rearrangement joins TRBV9 to TRBJ1-6; unclear D gene. Germline V gene lookup returns CDR1 SGDLS and CDR2 YYNGEE. V was clipped by 3 bases and J by 7 bases, with 23 bases between them. The CDR3 totals 18 residues. The CDR3 DNA is TGTGCCAGCAGCGCCACGGAACCGCGGGGAGGGTACAATTCACCCCTCCACTTT. This encodes CASSATEPRGGYNSPLHF.

The chain couples TRBV5-1 to TRBJ1-2; D is perhaps TRBD1 (5 bases). V lost 6 bases, J lost 4 bases, and 19 bases lay in between. The CDR3 loop spans 15 amino acids. The germline CDR1 and CDR2 sequences are SGHRS and YFSETQ. In nucleotides, the CDR3 is TGCGCCAGCAAAGCCGGGCTGGGGGAGGCCTATGGCTACACCTTC. This sequence encodes CASKAGLGEAYGYTF.

The J gene is TRBJ2-2, the V gene TRBV7-3, with 11 bases aligning to TRBD2. There are 15 residues in the CDR3. CDR1 SGHTA and CDR2 FQGTGA come from the germline V gene. Unmatched junction bases numbered 5, after V lost 5 bases and J lost 6 bases. CDR3 sequence reads: CASSLSTSGAGELFF. CDR3 bases: TGTGCCAGCAGCCTCTCGACTAGCGGGGCCGGGGAGCTGTTTTTT.

This chain joins TRBV7-2 and TRBJ2-3; 9 nucleotides agree with TRBD2. The V gene's germline CDR1 is SGHTA and CDR2 FQGNSA. V was clipped by 5 bases and J by 1 base; unmatched bases: 4. The CDR3 spans 15 residues. CDR3 protein: CASSLKRGGTDTQYF. CDR3 sequence (DNA): TGTGCCAGCAGCCTAAAGCGGGGGGGCACAGATACGCAGTATTTT.

The V gene is TRBV28, the J gene TRBJ2-2, with TRBD2 matching 8 bases. This CDR3 has 15 amino acids. V lost 6 bases to trimming and J lost 0 bases; unmatched junction nucleotides: 3. Germline V gene data show CDR1 as MDHEN and CDR2 as SYDVKM. The chain's CDR3 is CASRAGGTNTGELFF. CDR3 nucleotide sequence: TGTGCCAGCAGGGCGGGGGGCACGAACACCGGGGAGCTGTTTTTT.

The J gene is TRBJ1-2, the V gene TRBV29-1, with TRBD1 as a possible D gene (5 bases). V lost 6 bases and J lost 1, with 12 bases in between. There are 13 residues in the CDR3. Per germline, CDR1 SQVTM and CDR2 ANQGSEA. The CDR3 region has the DNA TGCAGCGTGCAGGGTCCCCTTAACTATGGCTACACCTTC. Translating it yields CSVQGPLNYGYTF.

The CDR3 reads CASSIWDRTGVEAFF. The DNA of the CDR3 is TGTGCCAGCAGCATATGGGACCGAACGGGGGTGGAGGCTTTCTTT. V gene TRBV11-2 combines with J gene TRBJ1-1; D is possibly TRBD1 (5 bases). Trimming cost V 5 bases and J 11 bases, with 24 bases left between them. The CDR3 is 15 residues long. Looked up from germline, CDR1 is SGHAT and CDR2 is FQNNGV.

The gene calls are TRBV9 and TRBJ2-1, with a weak D call TRBD2 (6 bases). This CDR3 has 17 residues. Trimming removed 3 bases at V and 0 bases at J, with 16 bases between. The germline V gene encodes CDR1 SGDLS and CDR2 YYNGEE. DNA of the CDR3: TGTGCCAGCAGCGGCGAAGGAGGGCTGAGCTCCTACAATGAGCAGTTCTTC. Its protein is CASSGEGGLSSYNEQFF.

This sequence joins TRBV19 and TRBJ2-3; no clear D. The V and J ends lost 3 bases and 6 bases respectively, with 10 bases between them. From germline, CDR1 is LNHDA and CDR2 SQIVND (reference sequence). The CDR3 covers 13 residues. CDR3 in amino acids: CASSMIPADTQYF. CDR3 bases: TGTGCCAGTAGTATGATTCCTGCGGATACGCAGTATTTT.

The chain combines TRBV6-4 with TRBJ1-3; a possible D gene is TRBD1 (5 bases). The CDR3 runs to 15 residues. Looked up from germline, CDR1 is MRHNA and CDR2 is SNTAGT. V dropped 7 bases and J dropped 9 bases, with 22 bases sitting between them. CDR3 loop: CASIRSRVDRLTIYF. Written as DNA, the CDR3 is TGTGCCAGCATCCGATCCAGGGTTGATCGCCTCACCATATATTTT.

V is TRBV19 and J is TRBJ2-1; 10 nucleotides align to TRBD2. The CDR3 runs to 15 residues. Germline loops: CDR1 LNHDA, CDR2 SQIVND (reference sequence). The V gene end was trimmed by 3 bases and the J gene end by 7 bases; junction bases not matched to a gene: 6. The CDR3 DNA reads TGTGCCAGTAGTATCGTTAGCGGGGGGATGAATGAGCAGTTCTTC. Translation gives CASSIVSGGMNEQFF.